These 20 T cell receptor beta chains originate from one sample sequenced in a study of CD8+CD57+ T cells in acquired aplastic anemia. Profiling that covered TCR beta VDJ and CDR3 relied on genomic DNA as its template. TCRdb re-called the reads with MiXCR, one entry per CDR3 protein. There are more than 250,000 distinct CDR3 sequences in the sample; roughly 50% occur only once, and around 7.6% lies in the top ten. Input material: sorted CD4+, CD8+, or CD8+CD57+ T cells (not recorded which) from PBMCs. These receptors all stem from a human donor with severe aplastic anemia or a healthy control (not recorded which).

As to this clonotype: A clone one base away is much larger, so this may be a read error. V gene TRBV18 combines with J gene TRBJ1-5; a weak D match, TRBD1 (6 bases). The CDR3 runs to 14 residues. Germline CDR1 is KGHSH and CDR2 is LQKENI. V lost 3 bases to trimming and J lost 6 bases, with 12 bases between them. The CDR3: CASSPDGGVQPQHF. Here the CDR3 DNA reads TGTGCCAGCTCACCGGACGGGGGCGTTCAGCCCCAGCATTTT.

This clonotype was counted many times. The chain couples TRBV10-3 to TRBJ2-3; 7 bases match TRBD1. Germline CDR1 reads ENHRY; CDR2 reads SYGVKD. The CDR3 totals 17 residues. V lost 7 bases and J lost 1; bases outside the gene matches: 14. The CDR3 reads CAIKDSGTASGTDTQYF. The CDR3 nucleotides read TGTGCCATCAAGGACTCCGGGACAGCGTCGGGCACAGATACGCAGTATTTT.

The chain combines TRBV7-3 with TRBJ2-2; a possible D gene is TRBD1 (7 bases). The CDR3 loop spans 14 amino acids. Germline V gene lookup returns CDR1 SGHTA and CDR2 FQGTGA. The V gene lost 6 bases and the J gene lost 6 bases, with 14 bases spanning the gap. The CDR3 spells CASSPGGYPGELFF. DNA for the CDR3: TGTGCCAGCAGTCCAGGGGGGTACCCCGGGGAGCTGTTTTTT. The full variable domain, rest sourced from reference TRBV7-3 and TRBJ2-2, is GAGVSQTPSNKVTEKGKYVELRCDPISGHTALYWYRQSLGQGPEFLIYFQGTGAADDSGLPNDRFFAVRPEGSVSTLKIQRTERGDSAVYLCASSPGGYPGELFFGEGSRLTVL.

The V gene is TRBV7-6, the J gene TRBJ2-7; D is perhaps TRBD1 (6 bases). The CDR3 extends over 15 amino acids. Germline V CDR1 and CDR2: SGHVS, FNYEAQ. V was clipped by 1 base and J by 2 bases, with 12 bases between them. CDR3 sequence: CASSLDPGAAYEQYF. The CDR3 DNA follows: TGTGCCAGCAGCTTAGATCCAGGGGCAGCCTACGAGCAGTACTTC.

The genes are TRBV7-8 and TRBJ2-7, with 7 bases lining up with TRBD1. Germline loops: CDR1 SGHVS, CDR2 FQNEAQ. The CDR3 contains 15 residues. The V and J ends lost 4 bases and 1 base, in that order; junction bases with no gene match: 7. CDR3 in DNA: TGTGCCAGCAGCTCTCGACAGGGCCCGTCCTACGAGCAGTACTTC. As protein: CASSSRQGPSYEQYF.

The rearrangement uses TRBV9 and TRBJ2-3; 9 bases are a match to TRBD2. Trimming at V came to 1 base and at J to 11 bases, leaving 14 bases not matched to a gene. CDR1 is SGDLS and CDR2 is YYNGEE in the germline V gene. There are 16 residues in the CDR3. The CDR3 region is CASSVLVAGGYNEQYF. For the CDR3, the DNA is TGTGCCAGCAGCGTATTGGTGGCGGGAGGGTACAATGAGCAGTATTTT.

The sample holds many counts of this clonotype. The chain uses TRBV11-3 and TRBJ1-1; D unclear. V was cut by 0 bases and J by 0 bases, with 5 bases left in between. Germline assignment: CDR1 SGHNT and CDR2 YENEEA. The CDR3 is made up of 14 amino acids. The DNA for the CDR3 is TGTGCCAGCAGCTTAGACAACATGAACACTGAAGCTTTCTTT. It codes for CASSLDNMNTEAFF. Supplemented by reference TRBV11-3 and TRBJ1-1, the full variable domain reads EAGVVQSPRYKIIEKKQPVAFWCNPISGHNTLYWYLQNLGQGPELLIRYENEEAVDDSQLPKDRFSAERLKGVDSTLKIQPAELGDSAVYLCASSLDNMNTEAFFGQGTRLTVV.

This rearrangement joins TRBV7-9 to TRBJ1-1; TRBD1 is a possible D gene (5 bases). V was clipped by 4 bases and J by 7 bases, with 10 bases between them. CDR1 and CDR2 (germline): SEHNR, FQNEAQ (reference sequence). The CDR3 sequence is 12 residues long. CDR3 residues: CASSYRQSEAFF. Here the CDR3 DNA reads TGTGCCAGCAGCTACAGACAGAGTGAAGCTTTCTTT.

The gene calls are TRBV12-3 or TRBV12-4 and TRBJ1-2; TRBD1 is a possible D gene (5 bases). The CDR3 is made up of 13 amino acids. Trimming took 8 bases from V and 3 from J, leaving 13 bases between them. The CDR3 DNA sequence: TGTGCCAGCGCTATCGGGGGTGACTATGGCTACACCTTC. Translation: CASAIGGDYGYTF.

This chain uses TRBV7-9 with TRBJ1-2; unclear D gene. Trimming pared 3 bases from V and 8 bases from J, leaving 13 bases between. This CDR3 is 13 amino acids long. Germline values: CDR1 SEHNR, CDR2 FQNEAQ (reference sequence). The CDR3 DNA is TGTGCCAGCAGCTTGGACGTGGTTCTAGGCTACACCTTC. Translating gives CASSLDVVLGYTF. Full variable domain (outside the CDR3, taken from reference TRBV7-9 and TRBJ1-2): DTGVSQNPRHKITKRGQNVTFRCDPISEHNRLYWYRQTLGQGPEFLTYFQNEAQLEKSRLLSDRFSAERPKGSFSTLEIQRTEQGDSAMYLCASSLDVVLGYTFGSGTRLTVV.

The chain uses TRBV20-1 and TRBJ2-7; D is undetermined. Trimming shortened V by 5 bases and J by 7 bases, and 9 bases separated the two germline ends. The CDR3 spans 10 residues. The germline CDR1 and CDR2 sequences are DFQATT and SNEGSKA (reference sequence). The CDR3 DNA reads TGCAGTGCTCTGCAAACGGAGCAGTACTTC. Its protein product is CSALQTEQYF.

The chain couples TRBV12-3 or TRBV12-4 to TRBJ1-1; D is unresolved. The germline V and J ends were trimmed by 2 bases and 0 bases, with 10 bases remaining between them. This CDR3 region has 15 residues. CDR3 coding DNA: TGTGCCAGCAGTTTAAGCAGTTTCATGAACACTGAAGCTTTCTTT. It codes for CASSLSSFMNTEAFF.

This chain links TRBV19 with TRBJ1-5; the D is unclear. This CDR3 is 15 amino acids long. V gave up 3 bases and J gave up 7 bases, with 16 bases separating them. The germline V gene has CDR1 LNHDA and CDR2 SQIVND (reference sequence). For the CDR3, the DNA is TGTGCCAGTAGTATCTGGGGTCGCGGGTGGCAGCCCCAGCATTTT. Translating gives CASSIWGRGWQPQHF.

In DNA form, the CDR3 reads TGTGCCACCAGTGACCCCACCTTAGCCCGCGAGCAGTTCTTC. It encodes CATSDPTLAREQFF. The chain couples TRBV24-1 to TRBJ2-1, with no clear D. The CDR3 totals 14 residues. Looked up from germline, CDR1 is KGHDR and CDR2 is SFDVKD. The V end was cut by 4 bases, the J end by 10 bases, with 16 bases between.

This clonotype has more than one count but fewer than ten. The chain links TRBV28 to TRBJ1-5, with TRBD1 as a possible D gene (5 bases). CDR1 is MDHEN and CDR2 is SYDVKM in the germline V gene. V lost 1 base to trimming and J lost 0 bases, with 13 bases between them. This CDR3 is 17 amino acids long. CDR3 protein: CASSLYGGTYSNQPQHF. DNA of the CDR3: TGTGCCAGCAGTTTATATGGGGGGACGTATAGCAATCAGCCCCAGCATTTT.

In its sample, this clonotype was seen a few times. The rearrangement joins TRBV20-1 to TRBJ2-7, with TRBD1 matching 7 bases. The CDR3 extends over 14 amino acids. V dropped 6 bases and J dropped 1; count of bases not matched to a gene: 9. Germline assignment: CDR1 DFQATT and CDR2 SNEGSKA (reference sequence). For the CDR3, the DNA is TGCAGTGCGGAAGCAACACAGGGGTCCTACGAGCAGTACTTC. Protein: CSAEATQGSYEQYF.

V and J are TRBV29-1 and TRBJ1-1, with 7 bases that match TRBD1. Germline V gives CDR1 SQVTM, CDR2 ANQGSEA. Unmatched junction bases numbered 8, after V lost 8 bases and J lost 8 bases. This CDR3 region has 11 residues. CDR3 in DNA: TGCAGCACTCGAACGACAGGGGAAGCTTTCTTT. Translation: CSTRTTGEAFF.

The chain combines TRBV20-1 with TRBJ2-7; TRBD2 aligns across 10 bases. Germline CDR1 and CDR2: DFQATT and SNEGSKA (reference sequence). Losses at the gene ends were 0 bases for V and 4 bases for J; bases not matched to a gene: 12. The CDR3 is 17 residues long. The CDR3 nucleotides read TGCAGTGCTAGAGATCGGGCTAGCGGGAGAATCGGGTACGAGCAGTACTTC. Translated, it gives CSARDRASGRIGYEQYF.

J is TRBJ1-2 and V is TRBV27; D unresolved. The CDR3 spans 15 residues. CDR1 and CDR2 from the germline V gene are MNHEY and SMNVEV (reference sequence). Trimming pared 6 bases from V and 2 bases from J, leaving 16 bases between. The CDR3 DNA is TGTGCCAGCAGGCATAGGGAGGGCGGCAACTATGGCTACACCTTC. As protein: CASRHREGGNYGYTF.

A few counts support this clonotype. The gene calls are TRBV28 and TRBJ1-1; TRBD1 might be the D (6 bases). This CDR3 region has 14 residues. From germline, CDR1 is MDHEN and CDR2 SYDVKM. The V and J ends lost 6 bases and 1 base respectively, with 12 bases between them. In nucleotides, the CDR3 is TGTGCCAGCAGCGACAACAGGGCGAACACTGAAGCTTTCTTT. It specifies CASSDNRANTEAFF. Variable domain in full (rest from reference TRBV28 and TRBJ1-1): DVKVTQSSRYLVKRTGEKVFLECVQDMDHENMFWYRQDPGLGLRLIYFSYDVKMKEKGDIPEGYSVSREKKERFSLILESASTNQTSMYLCASSDNRANTEAFFGQGTRLTVV.